Included here is one T cell receptor (beta chain) sequence, with context. Its specificity is not known. The CDR3 loop spans 13 amino acids. CDR1 and CDR2 (germline): ENHRY, SYGVKD. V was clipped by 11 bases and J by 3 bases, with 14 bases between them. These data come from a study of post-analysis software for immune sequencing data. Background on the study: The study covered relapsing-remitting, secondary progressive and progressive-relapsing courses of multiple sclerosis. Whole-study findings and limits: Strong co-clustering by F measure was evident for samples that had been prepared in the same batch. TRBV segments more frequent in patients than in controls numbered roughly 5 and included TRBV5-6, TRBV5-1 and TRBV20-1. Normalized Chao1 diversity was significantly reduced in patients versus controls.

cDNA libraries for TCR beta contained unique molecular identifiers. Approximately 500,000 cDNA molecules were recovered from an input of about 0.9 to 11 million T cells. Using its own MiXCR run on the PCR reads, TCRdb lists one record per CDR3 protein. This sample has about 810,000 distinct CDR3 sequences, with around 53% found just once. The rearrangement links TRBV10-3 to TRBJ2-1; either TRBD1 or TRBD2 may fit D (7 bases each). Sequenced: blood. The sequence came from a girl aged 10-17 years with multiple sclerosis. Written as DNA, the CDR3 is TGTGCCGCCAGGGGGGGCAACTACAATGAGCAGTTCTTC. Translating gives CAARGGNYNEQFF.